In this sample, the clone carrying this T cell receptor (beta chain) turned up many times. The sample originates from a study of early T cells in non-severe SARS-CoV-2 infection. Attachment of unique molecular identifiers to individual cDNA molecules was performed. TCRdb processed the 5' RACE reads anew with MiXCR; each CDR3 protein has one entry. The profile covers about 71,000 distinct CDR3 sequences, with 9.5% to 15% appearing a single time and 2.5% to 3% taken by the ten largest. The V gene's germline CDR1 is LGHDT and CDR2 YNNKEL (reference sequence). V was pared by 4 bases and J by 0 bases, with 11 bases between. The CDR3 covers 15 residues.

The specimen was whole blood, collected at baseline. The V and J genes are TRBV3-1 and TRBJ2-3; D might be TRBD2 (6 bases). The receptor was isolated from an adult who was a healthcare worker with PCR-confirmed SARS-CoV-2 infection or an uninfected control (not recorded which). CDR3: CASSRAGTSTDTQYF. The CDR3 DNA follows: TGTGCCAGCAGCCGGGCGGGGACTAGCACAGATACGCAGTATTTT.